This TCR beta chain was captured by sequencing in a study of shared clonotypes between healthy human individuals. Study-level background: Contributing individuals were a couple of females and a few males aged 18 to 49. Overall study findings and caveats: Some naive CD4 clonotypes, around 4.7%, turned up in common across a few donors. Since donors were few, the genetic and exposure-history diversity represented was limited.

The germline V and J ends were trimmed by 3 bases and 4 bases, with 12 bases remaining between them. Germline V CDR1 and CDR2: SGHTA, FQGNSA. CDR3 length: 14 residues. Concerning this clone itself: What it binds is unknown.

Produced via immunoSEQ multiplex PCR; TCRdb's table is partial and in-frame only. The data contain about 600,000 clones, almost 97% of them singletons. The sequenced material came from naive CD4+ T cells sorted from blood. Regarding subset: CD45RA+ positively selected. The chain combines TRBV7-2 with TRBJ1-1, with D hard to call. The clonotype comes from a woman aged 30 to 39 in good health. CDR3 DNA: TGTGCCAGCAGCTTTGGGTCGGGTGGCACTGAAGCTTTCTTT. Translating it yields CASSFGSGGTEAFF.